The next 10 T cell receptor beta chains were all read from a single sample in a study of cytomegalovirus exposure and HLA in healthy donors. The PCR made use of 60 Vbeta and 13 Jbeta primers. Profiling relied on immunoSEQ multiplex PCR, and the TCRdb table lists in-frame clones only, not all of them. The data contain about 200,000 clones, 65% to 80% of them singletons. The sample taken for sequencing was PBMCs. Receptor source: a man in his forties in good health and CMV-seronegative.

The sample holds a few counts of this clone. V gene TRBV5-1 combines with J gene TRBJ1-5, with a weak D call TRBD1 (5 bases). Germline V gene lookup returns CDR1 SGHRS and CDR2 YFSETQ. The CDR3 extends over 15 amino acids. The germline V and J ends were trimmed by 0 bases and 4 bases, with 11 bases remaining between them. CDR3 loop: CASSLAGRINQPQHF. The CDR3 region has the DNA TGCGCCAGCAGCTTGGCAGGGAGGATAAATCAGCCCCAGCATTTT.

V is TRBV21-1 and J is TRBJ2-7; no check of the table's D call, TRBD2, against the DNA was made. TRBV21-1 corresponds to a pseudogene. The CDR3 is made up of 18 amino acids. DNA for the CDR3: TGTGCCAGCAGCAAAGGGACTAGCGGGAAGATTTTGTTCTACGAGCAGTACTTC. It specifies CASSKGTSGKILFYEQYF.

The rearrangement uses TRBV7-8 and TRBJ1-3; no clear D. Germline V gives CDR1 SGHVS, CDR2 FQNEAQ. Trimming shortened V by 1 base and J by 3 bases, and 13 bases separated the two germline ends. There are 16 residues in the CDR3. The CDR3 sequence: CASSLELPRDGNTIYF. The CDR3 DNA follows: TGTGCCAGCAGCTTAGAACTCCCCCGGGATGGAAACACCATATATTTT.

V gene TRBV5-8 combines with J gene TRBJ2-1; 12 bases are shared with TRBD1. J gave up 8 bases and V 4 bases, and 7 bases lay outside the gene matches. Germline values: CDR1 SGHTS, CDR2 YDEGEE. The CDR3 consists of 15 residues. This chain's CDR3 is CASSVPGQGADEQFF. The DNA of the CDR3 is TGTGCCAGCAGCGTACCGGGACAGGGGGCGGATGAGCAGTTCTTC.

CDR3 DNA: TGTGCCAGCAGCTTAACCTCACAGCCGAACACCGGGGAGCTGTTTTTT. Translated, it gives CASSLTSQPNTGELFF. The chain recombines TRBV7-9 with TRBJ2-2, with unresolved D. Trimming took off 2 bases at V and 0 bases at J, with 10 bases between the two ends. The CDR3 is made up of 16 amino acids. CDR1 and CDR2 from the germline V gene are SEHNR and FQNEAQ (reference sequence).

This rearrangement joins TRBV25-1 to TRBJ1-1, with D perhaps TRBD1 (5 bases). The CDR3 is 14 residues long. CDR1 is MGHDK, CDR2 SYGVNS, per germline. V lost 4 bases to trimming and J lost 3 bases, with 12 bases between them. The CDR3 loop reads CASSVPGMDTEAFF. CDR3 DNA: TGTGCCAGCAGTGTCCCAGGGATGGACACTGAAGCTTTCTTT.

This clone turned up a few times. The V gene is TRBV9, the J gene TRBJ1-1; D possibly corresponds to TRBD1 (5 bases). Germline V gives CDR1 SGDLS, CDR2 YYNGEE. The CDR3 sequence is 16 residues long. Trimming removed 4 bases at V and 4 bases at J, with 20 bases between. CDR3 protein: CASSHRPGDSPTEAFF. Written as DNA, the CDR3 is TGTGCCAGCAGCCACAGGCCTGGAGACAGCCCCACTGAAGCTTTCTTT.

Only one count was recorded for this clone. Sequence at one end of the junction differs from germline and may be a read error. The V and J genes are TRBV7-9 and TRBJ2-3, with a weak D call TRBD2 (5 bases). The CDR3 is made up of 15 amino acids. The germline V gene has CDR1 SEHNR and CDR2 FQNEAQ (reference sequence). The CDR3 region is CSSSLGTGNTDTQYF. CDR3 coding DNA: TGTTCCAGCAGCTTGGGTACCGGGAACACAGATACGCAGTATTTT.

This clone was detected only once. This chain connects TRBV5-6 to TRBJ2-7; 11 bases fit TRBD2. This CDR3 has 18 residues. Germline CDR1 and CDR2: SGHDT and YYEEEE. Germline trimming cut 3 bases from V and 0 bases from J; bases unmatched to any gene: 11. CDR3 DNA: TGTGCCAGCAGCTCCTTACTAGCGGGAGCTCCCTTCTCCTACGAGCAGTACTTC. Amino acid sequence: CASSSLLAGAPFSYEQYF.

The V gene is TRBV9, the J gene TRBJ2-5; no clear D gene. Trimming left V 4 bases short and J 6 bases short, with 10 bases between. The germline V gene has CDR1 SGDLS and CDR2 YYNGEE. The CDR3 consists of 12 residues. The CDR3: CASSLNEKTQYF. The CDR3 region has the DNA TGTGCCAGCAGCCTCAATGAGAAGACCCAGTACTTC.